This T cell receptor (beta chain) originates from a study of cytomegalovirus exposure and HLA in healthy donors. The primer mix had 60 Vbeta and 13 Jbeta primers. Assay used: immunoSEQ multiplex PCR; TCRdb lists only in-frame clones, some missing. Among approximately 150,000 clones, 77% were seen once, and the ten largest hold 1.6%. Samples came from healthy bone marrow donors. The sequenced material came from PBMCs. This clonotype was obtained from a young woman in good health and CMV-seronegative.

This CDR3 reads CASSYSRTGQLDEQYF. CDR3 sequence (DNA): TGTGCCAGCAGTTACTCGAGGACAGGCCAACTTGACGAGCAGTACTTC. This chain connects TRBV6-5 to TRBJ2-7; 7 bases map to TRBD1. This CDR3 contains 16 residues. V shed 0 bases, J shed 5 bases, and the junction held 10 bases outside the gene matches. Germline V CDR1 and CDR2: MNHEY, SVGAGI.